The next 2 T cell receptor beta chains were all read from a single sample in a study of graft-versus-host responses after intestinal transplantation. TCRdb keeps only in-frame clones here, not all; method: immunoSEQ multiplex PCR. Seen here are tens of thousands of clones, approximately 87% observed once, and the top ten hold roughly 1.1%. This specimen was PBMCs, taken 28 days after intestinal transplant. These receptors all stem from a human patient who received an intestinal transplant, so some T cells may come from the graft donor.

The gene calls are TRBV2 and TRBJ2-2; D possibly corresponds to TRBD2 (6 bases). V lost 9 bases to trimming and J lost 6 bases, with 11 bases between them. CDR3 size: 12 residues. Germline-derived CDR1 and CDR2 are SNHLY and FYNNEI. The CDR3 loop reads CASRTSPGELFF. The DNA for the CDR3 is TGTGCCAGTAGAACTAGCCCCGGGGAGCTGTTTTTT.

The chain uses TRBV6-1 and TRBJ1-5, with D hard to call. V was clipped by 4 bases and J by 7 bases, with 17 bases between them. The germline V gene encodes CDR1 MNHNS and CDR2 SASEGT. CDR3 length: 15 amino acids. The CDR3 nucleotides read TGTGCCAGCAGTGTCCTAAAGGGTGGAGGGCAGCCCCAGCATTTT. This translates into CASSVLKGGGQPQHF.